Presented here are 19 T cell receptor beta chains from one specimen sequenced in a study of tumor and adjacent non-tumor tissue in lung cancer. A modified ARM-PCR protocol with three rounds of nested PCR amplified TCRbeta. TCRdb re-derived calls from the multiplex PCR reads in MiXCR, one entry per CDR3 protein. This table has more than 85,000 distinct CDR3 sequences, about 61% appearing once. The template was RNA from unsorted bulk tissue. This non-tumor lung sample came from over 3 cm beyond the tumor edge. The sample consisted of distant non-tumor lung tissue. Receptors originate from a man in his 60s with non-small cell lung cancer.

Details on this clonotype: A read error may explain this, as a much larger clone is one base away. The V gene is TRBV28, the J gene TRBJ2-7; D is possibly TRBD1 (6 bases). CDR1 is MDHEN, CDR2 SYDVKM, per germline. The CDR3 has 12 residues. CDR3 protein: CVSSLPRGEQYF. The CDR3 DNA sequence: TGTGTCAGCAGTTTGCCCAGGGGCGAGCAGTACTTC.

As regards this clonotype: This may be a read error, as it is one base from a much larger clone. This likely comes from a read error, as the CDR3 has no conserved phenylalanine or tryptophan at its end. The V call is TRBV5-5, the J call TRBJ1-4; D might be TRBD1 (6 bases). This CDR3 has 14 residues. CDR1 is SGHKS and CDR2 is YYEKEE in the germline V gene (reference sequence). With 0 bases removed from V and 7 bases from J, the gap between germline ends came to 10 bases. For the CDR3, the DNA is TGTGCCAGCAGCTTGGGGGACATCTCTGAAAAACTGTTTATT. The encoded protein is CASSLGDISEKLFI.

This clonotype was counted ten times or more. The gene calls are TRBV4-2 and TRBJ1-4; unclear D gene. This CDR3 has 14 residues. Germline lookup yields CDR1 LGHNA and CDR2 YNFKEQ. V shed 1 base and J shed 8 bases, with 11 bases lying between them. The CDR3 DNA reads TGTGCCAGCAGCCAAGGTGGAGTAGGGGAAAAACTGTTTTTT. Protein: CASSQGGVGEKLFF.

On this clonotype: A read error may explain this, as a much larger clone is one base away. The rearrangement uses TRBV20-1 and TRBJ1-2, with D unclear. This CDR3 has 14 amino acids. With 8 bases removed from V and 0 bases from J, the gap between germline ends came to 16 bases. The V gene's germline CDR1 is DFQATT and CDR2 SNEGSKA (reference sequence). The CDR3 region has the DNA TGCAGTACCCTTGGTGATGGGGCTAACTATGGCTACACCTTC. It is translated as CSTLGDGANYGYTF.

This clonotype has more than one count but fewer than ten. The V and J genes are TRBV7-9 and TRBJ2-1; TRBD2 agrees at 7 bases. J gave up 3 bases and V 5 bases, and 4 bases lay outside the gene matches. The CDR3 length is 14 residues. Germline V gives CDR1 SEHNR, CDR2 FQNEAQ (reference sequence). Written as DNA, the CDR3 is TGTGCCAGCAGCCCGACTAGCATCTACAATGAGCAGTTCTTC. It encodes CASSPTSIYNEQFF. Drawing the rest from reference TRBV7-9 and TRBJ2-1, the complete variable domain is DTGVSQNPRHKITKRGQNVTFRCDPISEHNRLYWYRQTLGQGPEFLTYFQNEAQLEKSRLLSDRFSAERPKGSFSTLEIQRTEQGDSAMYLCASSPTSIYNEQFFGPGTRLTVL.

This rearrangement joins TRBV6-2 or TRBV6-3 to TRBJ2-3; no firm D call. The CDR3 consists of 15 residues. Between the trimmed V and J ends, which lost 9 bases and 2 bases, there was a span of 18 bases. Germline CDR1 reads MNHEY; CDR2 reads SVGEGT. CDR3: CASNGRHRATDTQYF. The DNA for the CDR3 is TGTGCCAGTAATGGCCGTCATAGAGCCACAGATACGCAGTATTTT.

This clonotype was recorded at least ten times. The genes are TRBV29-1 and TRBJ2-7; D is perhaps TRBD1 (6 bases). The length of the CDR3 is 13 residues. Germline assignment: CDR1 SQVTM and CDR2 ANQGSEA. V was pared by 0 bases and J by 3 bases, with 9 bases between. The CDR3 here is CSVEEGRGYEQYF. CDR3 DNA: TGCAGCGTTGAAGAGGGCAGGGGCTACGAGCAGTACTTC.

V gene TRBV12-3 or TRBV12-4 combines with J gene TRBJ1-6; D uncertain. The V end was cut by 6 bases, the J end by 1 base, with 16 bases between. CDR3 length: 17 amino acids. The CDR3 sequence: CASSARTESSYNSPLHF. The DNA for the CDR3 is TGTGCCAGCAGCGCCCGGACGGAGAGTTCCTATAATTCACCCCTCCACTTT.

A word on this clonotype: One junction end does not reproduce the germline sequence, and a read error may be involved. The gene calls are TRBV12-3 or TRBV12-4 and TRBJ2-5; perhaps TRBD1 as D (6 bases). The CDR3 runs 16 residues. The CDR3 sequence is CANSPLPTGYQETQYF. CDR3 bases: TGTGCCAACAGTCCCCTCCCTACAGGGTACCAAGAGACCCAGTACTTC.

The sample holds many counts of this clonotype. V is TRBV6-5 and J is TRBJ1-6; D is ambiguous. The germline V gene encodes CDR1 MNHEY and CDR2 SVGAGI. The CDR3 runs 13 residues. The germline V and J ends were trimmed by 5 bases and 10 bases, with 12 bases remaining between them. The CDR3 loop is CASSPPNSSPLHF. CDR3 bases: TGTGCCAGCAGTCCGCCAAACTCGTCACCCCTCCACTTT.

Concerning this clonotype itself: One end of the junction fails to match germline, which may point to a read error. The rearrangement joins TRBV6-5 to TRBJ2-7; D gene uncertain. The CDR3 spans 15 residues. Germline V gene lookup returns CDR1 MNHEY and CDR2 SVGAGI. CDR3 protein: CTSSYCQGHTCEQYF. CDR3 coding DNA: TGTACCAGCAGTTATTGCCAAGGTCACACTTGCGAGCAGTACTTC.

A note on this clonotype: A much larger clonotype is one base distant, so this may be a read error. V is TRBV7-8 and J is TRBJ1-6, with 8 bases lining up with TRBD1. Germline CDR1 SGHVS, CDR2 FQNEAQ. The CDR3 is 15 amino acids. The CDR3 DNA sequence: TGTGCCAGCAGCCTACGGGGGACAGGTGATTCATCCCTCCACTTT. Translation gives CASSLRGTGDSSLHF.

With respect to this clonotype: Germline is not matched at one junction end, which may reflect a read error. This chain joins TRBV4-1 and TRBJ2-7; TRBD2 aligns across 8 bases. Looked up from germline, CDR1 is MGHRA and CDR2 is YSYEKL. CDR3 size: 16 residues. The CDR3 bases are TGCGCCAGCAGCCAATCTCCGGGACTAGAAGCCTATGAGCAGCACTTC. It specifies CASSQSPGLEAYEQHF.

Comments on this clonotype: Because the CDR3 is missing its conserved closing phenylalanine or tryptophan, this is likely a read error. The rearrangement joins TRBV11-2 to TRBJ2-2; 9 positions agree with TRBD2. The CDR3 sequence is 18 residues long. Unmatched junction bases numbered 12, after V lost 7 bases and J lost 0 bases. Germline V gives CDR1 SGHAT, CDR2 FQNNGV. The chain's CDR3 is CASNSGLAGATNTGELFY. Written as DNA, the CDR3 is TGTGCCAGCAACTCGGGATTAGCGGGAGCGACGAACACCGGGGAGCTGTTTTAT.

This clonotype was counted between two and nine times. The CDR3 spells CASSLAGGYEKLFF. The CDR3 bases are TGCGCCAGCAGCTTGGCCGGAGGGTATGAAAAACTGTTTTTT. The chain uses TRBV5-1 and TRBJ1-4; no firm D call. Germline CDR1 and CDR2: SGHRS and YFSETQ. The CDR3 extends over 14 amino acids. The germline V and J ends were trimmed by 0 bases and 6 bases, with 9 bases remaining between them.

Details on this clonotype: The junction does not match germline at one end; this may be a read error. The J gene is TRBJ2-7, the V gene TRBV6-5; TRBD2 is a possible D gene (6 bases). Germline V lookup: CDR1 MNHEY, CDR2 SVGAGI. The CDR3 consists of 15 residues. This CDR3 reads CASRRDGDPSYEQYF. DNA for the CDR3: TGTGCCAGCAGGCGGGACGGGGACCCTTCCTACGAGCAGTATTTC.

About this clonotype itself: A much larger clone lies one base from this, so it may be a read error. This sequence joins TRBV5-5 and TRBJ2-2, with TRBD1 as a possible D gene (6 bases). The germline CDR1 and CDR2 sequences are SGHKS and YYEKEE (reference sequence). CDR3 length equals 18 residues. The CDR3 sequence is CASSSAWSRGVDTRELFF. The CDR3 nucleotides are TGTGCCAGCAGCTCTGCTTGGTCCAGGGGAGTTGACACCAGGGAGCTGTTTTTT.

This clonotype was found a few times. This may be a read error: a much more frequent sequence differs by one nucleotide. This rearrangement joins TRBV6-6 to TRBJ2-1; D is uncertain. Germline-derived CDR1 and CDR2 are MNHNY and SVGAGI (reference sequence). This CDR3 spans 14 amino acids. The CDR3 DNA reads as TGTGCCAGCAGTTACAGGAGCGACCACAATGAGCAGTCCTTC. Its translation: CASSYRSDHNEQSF.

This clonotype was recorded many times. This chain joins TRBV14 and TRBJ2-5; D is possibly TRBD2 (5 bases). There are 11 residues in the CDR3. V was shortened by 4 bases and J by 9 bases, with 9 bases between the two germline ends. Germline V CDR1 and CDR2: SGHDN, FVKESK. CDR3 DNA sequence: TGTGCCAGCAGCCTGAGCGGAGCCCAGTACTTC. As protein: CASSLSGAQYF.